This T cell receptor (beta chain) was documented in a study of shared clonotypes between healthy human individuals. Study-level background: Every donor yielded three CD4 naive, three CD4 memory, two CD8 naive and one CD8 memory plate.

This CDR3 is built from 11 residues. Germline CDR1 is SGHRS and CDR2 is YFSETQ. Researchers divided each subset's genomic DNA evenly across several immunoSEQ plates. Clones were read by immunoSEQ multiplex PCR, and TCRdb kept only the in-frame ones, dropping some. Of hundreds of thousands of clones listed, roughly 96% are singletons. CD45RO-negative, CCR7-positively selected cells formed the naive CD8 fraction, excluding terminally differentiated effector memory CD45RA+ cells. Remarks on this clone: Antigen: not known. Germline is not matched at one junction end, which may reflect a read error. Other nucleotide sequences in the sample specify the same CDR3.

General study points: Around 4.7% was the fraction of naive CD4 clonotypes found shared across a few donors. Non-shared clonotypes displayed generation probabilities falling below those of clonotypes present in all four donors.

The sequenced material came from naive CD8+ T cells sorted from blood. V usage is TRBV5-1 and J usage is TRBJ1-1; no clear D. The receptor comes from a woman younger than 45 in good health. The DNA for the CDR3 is TGCGCCAGCAGTTTGGGGACTGAAGCTTTCTTT. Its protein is CASSLGTEAFF. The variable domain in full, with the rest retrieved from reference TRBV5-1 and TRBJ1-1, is KAGVTQTPRYLIKTRGQQVTLSCSPISGHRSVSWYQQTPGQGLQFLFEYFSETQRNKGNFPGRFSGRQFSNSRSEMNVSTLELGDSALYLCASSLGTEAFFGQGTRLTVV.